The clone carrying this TCR beta chain was seen only a few times. This sample stems from a study of T cell responses to AZD1222 COVID-19 vaccine. Measured with immunoSEQ multiplex PCR; TCRdb has only the in-frame clones, and not every one. The sample lists roughly 150,000 clones, approximately 88% seen once, with about 4% in the top ten. Germline V CDR1 and CDR2: SNHLY, FYNNEI. The trim removed 6 bases at V and 6 bases at J, leaving 10 bases unmatched. CDR3 size: 15 residues. The clonotype was recovered from an adult in good health. The material sequenced was peripheral blood, taken on day 0 of AZD1222 vaccination. J is TRBJ1-4 and V is TRBV2, with 7 bases matching TRBD1. The CDR3 nucleotides are TGTGCCAGCAGCTTTGACAGGGACGGCGATGAAAAACTGTTTTTT. Amino acids: CASSFDRDGDEKLFF.